This record covers a single T cell receptor beta chain. Its specificity is unknown. The data were obtained in a study of OX40 agonist ivuxolimab in advanced cancers. Study-wide context: The drug used for patients, ivuxolimab, was an agonistic anti-OX40 (CD134) antibody. The dose-escalation cohort had hepatocellular carcinoma, melanoma, renal cell or head and neck cancer.

Profiling relied on immunoSEQ multiplex PCR, and the TCRdb table lists in-frame clones only, not all of them. In the table there are around 70,000 clones, approximately 85% of which are singletons. Findings and caveats of the study: Among expanded peripheral T cells, antigen specificity went undetermined. On average, CD8+ T cells had more expanded clones than CD4+.

The V gene's germline CDR1 is SGHRS and CDR2 YFSETQ. CDR3 size: 16 residues. V lost 4 bases and J lost 0, with 15 bases in between. The TCR sequence derives from an adult with an advanced solid tumor such as melanoma, head and neck, liver or kidney cancer. The specimen comprised CD4+ or CD8+ T cells sorted from blood, sampled in a trial of the OX40 agonist ivuxolimab. V is TRBV5-1 and J is TRBJ2-3; D is undetermined. The CDR3 DNA reads TGCGCCAGCAGCGATCGGGTGACTTCTAGCACAGATACGCAGTATTTT. As protein: CASSDRVTSSTDTQYF.